This T cell receptor (beta chain) was retrieved from a study of control samples from healthy donors and cancer patients. In this sample, this clone turned up a few times. Sequencing used immunoSEQ multiplex PCR; TCRdb keeps in-frame clones, though not all of them. The table includes 100,000 to 150,000 clones, roughly 90% detected once. Source material: blood. The TCR originated in a woman aged 50 to 60 in good health.

This chain's CDR3 is CASSLNRQPQHF. The CDR3 DNA reads as TGTGCCAGCAGCTTAAACCGACAGCCCCAGCATTTT. The chain couples TRBV7-9 to TRBJ1-5; no definite D call. This CDR3 has 12 residues. From germline, CDR1 is SEHNR and CDR2 FQNEAQ (reference sequence). V was trimmed by 2 bases and J by 7 bases, leaving 6 bases between them.